This is a list of T cell receptor beta chains from one sample in a study of T-cell reconstitution after alpha-beta-depleted transplantation in children. TCRdb recomputed calls from the PCR reads with MiXCR, one row per CDR3 protein. The table shows about a million distinct CDR3 sequences, with roughly 31% occurring only once. The material was PBMCs, mostly from graft donor cells, obtained 360 days after TCRalphabeta/CD19-depleted stem cell transplant. Receptor source: a boy under three years old who had a stem cell transplant for SCID, so the T cells may come from the graft donor. CDR3s include the opening cysteine and the closing phenylalanine or tryptophan. Fields, in order: D gene, clone size, V gene, J gene, CDR3 protein, CDR3 DNA. A D gene is named only where the DNA matches it firmly. Not all rows give a size; the values are once, few, many and, for expanded clones, a class.

.,few,TRBV20-1,TRBJ2-5,CSASRRQETQYF,TGCAGTGCTAGTCGTAGACAAGAGACCCAGTACTTC
TRBD1,few,TRBV29-1,TRBJ2-5,CSVHRDSQETQYF,TGCAGCGTCCACCGGGACAGCCAAGAGACCCAGTACTTC
.,.,TRBV12-3/TRBV12-4,TRBJ1-2,CASSLGRPSDYGYTF,TGTGCCAGCAGTTTAGGGCGCCCTAGCGACTATGGCTACACCTTC
.,.,TRBV12-3/TRBV12-4,TRBJ1-2,CASSFFRTVRGYTF,TGTGCCAGCAGTTTTTTCCGGACCGTGAGGGGCTACACCTTC
.,.,TRBV24-1,TRBJ2-3,CATSDSWTGGPLTDTQYF,TGTGCCACCAGTGATTCTTGGACTGGGGGCCCTCTCACGGATACGCAGTATTTT
TRBD2,.,TRBV15,TRBJ2-5,CATSGPTSGDQETQYF,TGTGCCACCAGCGGCCCCACTAGCGGGGACCAAGAGACCCAGTACTTC
TRBD2,.,TRBV5-5,TRBJ2-4,CASSSVLAGASNIQYF,TGTGCCAGCAGCTCCGTACTAGCGGGGGCCTCAAACATTCAGTACTTC
TRBD1,few,TRBV7-9,TRBJ2-5,CASSLGQGAITQYF,TGTGCCAGCAGCCTCGGACAGGGGGCGATTACCCAGTACTTC
TRBD2,few,TRBV12-3/TRBV12-4,TRBJ2-1,CASSSTSGRYNEQFF,TGTGCCAGCAGTAGTACTAGCGGGCGGTACAATGAGCAGTTCTTC
.,many,TRBV7-6,TRBJ2-5,CASSLEDRTETQYF,TGTGCCAGCAGCTTAGAGGACAGAACAGAGACCCAGTACTTC
.,once,TRBV25-1,TRBJ2-1,CASSDMVDNEQFF,TGTGCCAGCAGTGATATGGTGGACAATGAGCAGTTCTTC
.,few,TRBV29-1,TRBJ2-5,CSVRALQETQYF,TGCAGCGTGAGAGCCCTCCAAGAGACCCAGTACTTC